What follows is one TCR beta chain and its context. As yet, its antigen is unknown. The CDR3 is 15 residues long. The germline CDR1 and CDR2 sequences are LNHDA and SQIVND (reference sequence). J lost 4 bases, V lost 5 bases, and 6 bases had no gene match. This sample stems from a study of cytomegalovirus exposure and HLA in healthy donors. Points from the study as a whole: Clonal expansion, a later analysis showed, was greater in HLA-associated TCR beta chains than in equally common others. V- and J-gene trimming of TCR beta was linked (in a later analysis) to a missense DCLRE1C variant.

PCR primers comprised 60 Vbeta and 13 Jbeta primers. Method: immunoSEQ multiplex PCR; TCRdb's copy keeps in-frame clones and lacks some. The repertoire holds some 80,000 clones, with around a tenth as singletons. The sample taken for sequencing was PBMCs. The rearrangement links TRBV19 to TRBJ1-1; 11 bases are shared with TRBD1. The sequence derives from a man aged 55 to 70 in good health and CMV-seropositive. The CDR3 loop is CASSATGTGGTEAFF. CDR3 DNA: TGTGCCAGTAGTGCCACCGGGACAGGGGGCACTGAAGCTTTCTTT. Full variable domain (missing parts from reference TRBV19 and TRBJ1-1): DGGITQSPKYLFRKEGQNVTLSCEQNLNHDAMYWYRQDPGQGLRLIYYSQIVNDFQKGDIAEGYSVSREKKESFPLTVTSAQKNPTAFYLCASSATGTGGTEAFFGQGTRLTVV.